This TCR beta chain was sequenced in a study of blood T cells in healthy people across ages. A remark on this clonotype: Its antigen is not identified.

With each sample, at least 5 micrograms of total RNA were extracted. Alongside a J-beta primer mix, a sample-barcoded 5' primer served in a second PCR lasting roughly 6 to 12 cycles. Every cDNA molecule carried a tag from a template-switch adaptor bearing 12 random nucleotides. In TCRdb, the 5' RACE reads were re-called with MiXCR into one record per CDR3 protein. Of roughly 1.4 million distinct CDR3 sequences listed, approximately 60% are singletons. Notes on the study in general: Age advanced and TCR beta diversity per million T cells fell, roughly linearly. Higher diversity, along with more naive CD4+ cells, distinguished long-lived donors from aged donors.

Germline V lookup: CDR1 DFQATT, CDR2 SNEGSKA (reference sequence). With 0 bases removed from V and 5 bases from J, the gap between germline ends came to 13 bases. The CDR3 consists of 14 residues. This clonotype originated in a man between 18 and 29 years old in good health. The chain links TRBV20-1 to TRBJ2-5; TRBD2 is a possible D gene (5 bases). The sequenced material came from blood. CDR3 protein: CSARDRRTGETQYF. DNA for the CDR3: TGCAGTGCTAGAGATCGACGAACGGGGGAGACCCAGTACTTC.